The clone carrying this TCR beta chain was seen a handful of times. Per the authors' pipeline: From reference gene primer amplification, estimates of nucleated cell counts were derived. Only in-frame clones appear in the TCRdb table, and some are missing; sequencing was by immunoSEQ multiplex PCR. The D gene and trimming were derived from the DNA, and the V and J assignments and clone size from that table. The data contain about 83,000 clones, around 84% of them singletons. Germline loops: CDR1 MRHNA, CDR2 SNTAGT. The CDR3 contains 15 residues. With 8 bases removed from V and 4 bases from J, the gap between germline ends came to 18 bases. The data originate from a study of blood T cell repertoires in COVID-19. Study details: Specimens from acute and convalescent COVID-19 originated in the United States, Italy and Spain. Nucleic acid was either cDNA or gDNA, and it came from T cells, B-cell-depleted T cells, or PBMCs.

This receptor was identified in a woman older than 75 in a cohort sampled during active or convalescent COVID-19. The rearrangement joins TRBV6-4 to TRBJ1-5; D might be TRBD1 (5 bases). Sequenced material: peripheral blood. Written as DNA, the CDR3 is TGTGCCAGCGAGGACGGGGGTCGGGGGAATCAGCCCCAGCATTTT. Its translation: CASEDGGRGNQPQHF.